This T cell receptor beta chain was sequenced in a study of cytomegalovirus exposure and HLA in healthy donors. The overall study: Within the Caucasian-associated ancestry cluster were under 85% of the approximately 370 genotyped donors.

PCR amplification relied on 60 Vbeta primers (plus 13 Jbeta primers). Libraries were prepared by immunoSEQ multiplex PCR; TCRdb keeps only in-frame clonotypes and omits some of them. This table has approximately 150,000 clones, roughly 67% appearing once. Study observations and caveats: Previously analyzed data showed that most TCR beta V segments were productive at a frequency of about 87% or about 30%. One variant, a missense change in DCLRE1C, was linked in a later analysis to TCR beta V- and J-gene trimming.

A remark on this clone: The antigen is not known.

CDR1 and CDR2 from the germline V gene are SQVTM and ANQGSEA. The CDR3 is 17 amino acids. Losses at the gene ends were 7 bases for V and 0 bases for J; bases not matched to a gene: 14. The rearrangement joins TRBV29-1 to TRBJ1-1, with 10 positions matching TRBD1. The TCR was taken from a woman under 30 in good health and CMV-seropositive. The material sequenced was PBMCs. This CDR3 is CSGTGTGVIKVNTEAFF. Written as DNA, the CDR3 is TGCAGCGGGACCGGGACAGGGGTGATAAAGGTGAACACTGAAGCTTTCTTT.